Listed below are T cell receptor beta chains from one sample, sequenced in a study of shared clonotypes between healthy human individuals. Sequenced by immunoSEQ multiplex PCR; TCRdb stores in-frame clones only, minus some. The sample carries roughly 2,000,000 clones, over 85% recorded once. Sequences were obtained from naive CD8+ T cells from PBMCs. The receptors stem from a man aged 18 to 29 in good health. Some clones in this sample may be carry-over from other donors' samples. CDR3s leave out the opening cysteine and the closing phenylalanine or tryptophan.

v_call | cdr3_aa
TRBV5-1 | ASSELPGQGARNTEAF
TRBV30 | AWSLGASQPQH
TRBV18 | ASSQPTRRLTYEQY
TRBV29-1 | SARTGGRSEQY
TRBV28 | ASSSPRTATLSPF
TRBV7-9 | ASSPTGVNYGYT
TRBV9 | ASSANGYSYEQY
TRBV10-1 | ASSPGSYEQY
TRBV2 | ASSLQGGVSYEQY
TRBV5-1 | ASSSTLAETQETQY
TRBV27 | ASSITGGIDTQY
TRBV6-5 | ASSYRGYEQY
TRBV7-9 | ASSLRTGLAKNIQY
TRBV19 | ASSPRGAYEQY
TRBV7-9 | ASTVMAGNTGELF
TRBV5-1 | ASSPWTSGSTYNEQF
TRBV13 | ASSVRRRNTEAF
TRBV29-1 | SALGGDTEAF
TRBV14 | ASSQDGGYRDYEQY
TRBV15 | ATSRPQDIAF
TRBV11-2 | ASSLIAVDEQY
TRBV7-9 | ASSSGPYSNQPQH
TRBV7-9 | ASSLGARGNTGELF
TRBV7-2 | ASSLGDRGYEQY
TRBV27 | ASSTIQGNYGYT
TRBV7-9 | ASSSGGSNQPQH
TRBV28 | ASKVYGDTGELF
TRBV7-6 | ASSPVVGHTEAF
TRBV28 | ASSFAGDGTEAF
TRBV5-6 | ASSLTSGSYEQY
TRBV4-2 | ASSQDGGEQY
TRBV30 | AWRGPGLAGGSGNNEQF
TRBV6-4 | ASSALRRTDTQY
TRBV4-1 | ASSQESGYGETQY